This T cell receptor beta chain derives from a study of lymphopenia after photon versus proton radiotherapy. About this clone itself: Its cognate antigen is unknown.

Findings and limits, study-wide: In patients who died, overall survival fell as post-nadir TCR diversity dropped more. Better survival with proton therapy was suggested as possible, not demonstrated. Photon-treated patients lost naive T cells and TCR diversity; proton-treated stayed stable.

Libraries were prepared by immunoSEQ multiplex PCR; TCRdb keeps only in-frame clonotypes and omits some of them. Here the sample spans more than 80,000 clones, more than 70% being singletons. This CDR3 contains 14 residues. V shed 4 bases, J shed 3 bases, and the junction held 6 bases outside the gene matches. Germline V CDR1 and CDR2: KGHSH, LQKENI. The rearrangement links TRBV18 to TRBJ2-7; TRBD1 matches 7 bases. The sample consisted of peripheral blood, taken from a patient treated with proton-based radiotherapy. This TCR was sampled from a man in his 60s with pancreatic cancer. The CDR3 is CASSLDRNNYEQYF. For the CDR3, the DNA is TGTGCCAGCTCACTGGACAGGAATAACTACGAGCAGTACTTC.